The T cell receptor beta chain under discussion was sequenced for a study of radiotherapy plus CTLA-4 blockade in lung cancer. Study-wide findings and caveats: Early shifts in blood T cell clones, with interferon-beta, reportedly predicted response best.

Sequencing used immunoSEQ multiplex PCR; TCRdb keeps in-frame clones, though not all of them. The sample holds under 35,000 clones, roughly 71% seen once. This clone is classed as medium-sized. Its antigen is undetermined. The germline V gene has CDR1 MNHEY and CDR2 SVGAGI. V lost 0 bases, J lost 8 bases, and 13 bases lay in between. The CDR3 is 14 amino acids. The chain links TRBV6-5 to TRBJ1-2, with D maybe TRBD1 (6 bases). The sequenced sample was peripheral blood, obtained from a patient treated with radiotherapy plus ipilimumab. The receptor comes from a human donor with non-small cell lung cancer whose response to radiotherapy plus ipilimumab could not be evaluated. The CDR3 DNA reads TGTGCCAGCAGTTACTCGAGGGGGGGCGGCGGCTACACCTTC. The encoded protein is CASSYSRGGGGYTF.